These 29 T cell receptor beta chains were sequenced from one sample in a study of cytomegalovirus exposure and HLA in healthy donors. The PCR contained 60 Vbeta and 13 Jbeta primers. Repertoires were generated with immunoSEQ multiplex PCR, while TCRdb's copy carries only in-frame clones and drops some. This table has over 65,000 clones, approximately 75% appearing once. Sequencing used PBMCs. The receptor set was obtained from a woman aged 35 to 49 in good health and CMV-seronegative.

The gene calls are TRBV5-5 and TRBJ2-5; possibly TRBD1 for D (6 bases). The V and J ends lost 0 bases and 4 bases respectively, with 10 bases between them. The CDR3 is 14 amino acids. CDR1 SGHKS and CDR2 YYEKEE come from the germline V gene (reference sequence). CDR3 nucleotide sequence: TGTGCCAGCAGCTTGGGGTCAGGGGCAGAGACCCAGTACTTC. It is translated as CASSLGSGAETQYF.

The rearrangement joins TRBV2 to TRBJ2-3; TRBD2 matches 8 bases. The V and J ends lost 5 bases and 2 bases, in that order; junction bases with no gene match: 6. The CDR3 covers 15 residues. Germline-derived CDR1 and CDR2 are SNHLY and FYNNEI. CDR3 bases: TGTGCCAGCAGTCAGGGCGGGGGGCCCACAGATACGCAGTATTTT. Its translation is CASSQGGGPTDTQYF.

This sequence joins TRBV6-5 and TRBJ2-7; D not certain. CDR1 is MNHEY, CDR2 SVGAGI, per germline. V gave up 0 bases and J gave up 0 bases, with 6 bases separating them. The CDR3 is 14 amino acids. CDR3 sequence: CASSYSRGSYEQYF. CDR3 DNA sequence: TGTGCCAGCAGTTACTCGAGAGGCTCCTACGAGCAGTACTTC.

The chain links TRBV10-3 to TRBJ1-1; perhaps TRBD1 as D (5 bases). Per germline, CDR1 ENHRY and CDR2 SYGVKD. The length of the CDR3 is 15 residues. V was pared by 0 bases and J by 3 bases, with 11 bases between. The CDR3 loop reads CAISESSQGYTEAFF. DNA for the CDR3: TGTGCCATCAGTGAGTCCTCGCAGGGCTACACTGAAGCTTTCTTT.

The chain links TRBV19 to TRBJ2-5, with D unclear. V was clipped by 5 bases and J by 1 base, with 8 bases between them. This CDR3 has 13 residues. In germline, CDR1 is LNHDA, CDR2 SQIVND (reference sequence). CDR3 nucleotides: TGTGCCAGTAGTGAGCTAAGCCAAGAGACCCAGTACTTC. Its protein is CASSELSQETQYF.

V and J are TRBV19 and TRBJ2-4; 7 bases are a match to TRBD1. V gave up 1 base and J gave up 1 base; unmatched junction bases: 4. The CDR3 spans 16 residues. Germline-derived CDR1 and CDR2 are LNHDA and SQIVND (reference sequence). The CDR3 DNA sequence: TGTGCCAGTAGTATAGTACAGGGGATGGCCAAAAACATTCAGTACTTC. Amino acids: CASSIVQGMAKNIQYF.

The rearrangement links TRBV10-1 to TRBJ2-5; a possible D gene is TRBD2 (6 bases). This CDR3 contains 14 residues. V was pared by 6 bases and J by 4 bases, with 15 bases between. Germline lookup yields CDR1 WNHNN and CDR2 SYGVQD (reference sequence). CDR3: CASRERVSVETQYF. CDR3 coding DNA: TGCGCCAGCAGAGAGCGGGTTAGCGTAGAGACCCAGTACTTC.

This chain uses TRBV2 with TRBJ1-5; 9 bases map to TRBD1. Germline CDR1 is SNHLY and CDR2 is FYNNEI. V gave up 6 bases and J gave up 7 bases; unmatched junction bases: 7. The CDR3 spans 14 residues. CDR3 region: CASRDRGPTQPQHF. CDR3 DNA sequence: TGTGCCAGCAGGGACAGGGGTCCGACGCAGCCCCAGCATTTT.

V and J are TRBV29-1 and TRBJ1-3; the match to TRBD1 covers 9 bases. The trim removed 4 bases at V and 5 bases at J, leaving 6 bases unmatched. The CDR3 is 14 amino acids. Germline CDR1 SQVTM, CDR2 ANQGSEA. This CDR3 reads CSVARTGDRNTIYF. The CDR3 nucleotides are TGCAGCGTTGCGAGGACAGGGGACCGAAACACCATATATTTT.

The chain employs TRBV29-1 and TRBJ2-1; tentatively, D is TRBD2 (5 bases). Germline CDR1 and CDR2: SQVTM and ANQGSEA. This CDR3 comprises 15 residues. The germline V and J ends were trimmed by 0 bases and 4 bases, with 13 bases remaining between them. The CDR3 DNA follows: TGCAGCGTTGAAGATCTGGGAGTAGGTTACAATGAGCAGTTCTTC. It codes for CSVEDLGVGYNEQFF.

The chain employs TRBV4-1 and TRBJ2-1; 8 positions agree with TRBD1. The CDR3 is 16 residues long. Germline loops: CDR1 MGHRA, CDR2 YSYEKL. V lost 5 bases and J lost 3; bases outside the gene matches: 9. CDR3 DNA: TGCGCCAGCAGCGACCAATCGGACAGGGTCTACAATGAGCAGTTCTTC. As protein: CASSDQSDRVYNEQFF.

CDR3 protein: CASSFRAGPGELFF. CDR3 in DNA: TGTGCCAGCAGCTTTCGGGCAGGGCCCGGGGAGCTGTTTTTT. The J gene is TRBJ2-2, the V gene TRBV7-2; a weak D match, TRBD1 (5 bases). This CDR3 region has 14 residues. V gave up 3 bases and J gave up 6 bases, with 11 bases separating them. CDR1 is SGHTA and CDR2 is FQGNSA in the germline V gene.

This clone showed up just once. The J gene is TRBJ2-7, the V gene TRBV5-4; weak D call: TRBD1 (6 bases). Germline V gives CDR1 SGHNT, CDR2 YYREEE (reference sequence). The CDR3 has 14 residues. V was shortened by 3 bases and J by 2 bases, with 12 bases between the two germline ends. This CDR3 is CASSSQGFAYEQYF. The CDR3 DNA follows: TGTGCCAGCAGCTCACAGGGATTTGCCTACGAGCAGTACTTC.

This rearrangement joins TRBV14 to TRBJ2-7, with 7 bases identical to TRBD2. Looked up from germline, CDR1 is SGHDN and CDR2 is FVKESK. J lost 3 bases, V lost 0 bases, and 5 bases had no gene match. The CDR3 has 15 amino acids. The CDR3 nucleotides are TGTGCCAGCAGCCAAGATCTAAGCGGGGTCTACGAGCAGTACTTC. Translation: CASSQDLSGVYEQYF. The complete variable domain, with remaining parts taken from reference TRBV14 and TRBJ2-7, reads EAGVTQFPSHSVIEKGQTVTLRCDPISGHDNLYWYRRVMGKEIKFLLHFVKESKQDESGMPNNRFLAERTGGTYSTLKVQPAELEDSGVYFCASSQDLSGVYEQYFGPGTRLTVT.

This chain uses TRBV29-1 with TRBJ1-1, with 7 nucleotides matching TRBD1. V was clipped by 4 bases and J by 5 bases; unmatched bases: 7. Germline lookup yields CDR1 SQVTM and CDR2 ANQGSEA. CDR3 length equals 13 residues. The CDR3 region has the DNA TGCAGCGTTGCCCGGACAGGTGAAACTGAAGCTTTCTTT. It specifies CSVARTGETEAFF.

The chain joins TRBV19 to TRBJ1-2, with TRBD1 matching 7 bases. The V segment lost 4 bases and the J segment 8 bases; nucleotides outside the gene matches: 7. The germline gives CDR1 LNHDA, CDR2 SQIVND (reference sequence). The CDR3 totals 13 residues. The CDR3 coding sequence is TGTGCCAGTAGTACCACAGGGGTAGGCGGCTACACCTTC. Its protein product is CASSTTGVGGYTF.

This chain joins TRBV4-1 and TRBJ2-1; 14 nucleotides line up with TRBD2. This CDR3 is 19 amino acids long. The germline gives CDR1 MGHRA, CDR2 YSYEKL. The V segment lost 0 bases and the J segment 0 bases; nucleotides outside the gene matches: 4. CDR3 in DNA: TGCGCCAGCAGCCAAGAAGGGGGACTAGCGGGAGACTCCTACAATGAGCAGTTCTTC. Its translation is CASSQEGGLAGDSYNEQFF.

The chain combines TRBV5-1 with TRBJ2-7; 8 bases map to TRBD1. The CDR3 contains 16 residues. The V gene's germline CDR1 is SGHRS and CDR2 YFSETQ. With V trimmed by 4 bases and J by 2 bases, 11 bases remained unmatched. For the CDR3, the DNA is TGCGCCAGCAGCGCAGGCCCGGACAGGGCGACCTACGAGCAGTACTTC. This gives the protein CASSAGPDRATYEQYF.

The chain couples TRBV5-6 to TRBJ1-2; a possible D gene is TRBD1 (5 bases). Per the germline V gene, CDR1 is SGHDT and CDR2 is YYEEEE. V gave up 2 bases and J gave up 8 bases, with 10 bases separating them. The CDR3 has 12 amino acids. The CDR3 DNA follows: TGTGCCAGCAGCTTACAGGAGCTGGGCTACACCTTC. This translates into CASSLQELGYTF.

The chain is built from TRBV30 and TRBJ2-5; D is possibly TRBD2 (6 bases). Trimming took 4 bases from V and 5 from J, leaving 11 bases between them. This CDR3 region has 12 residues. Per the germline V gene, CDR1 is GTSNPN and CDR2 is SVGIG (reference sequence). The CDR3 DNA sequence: TGTGCCTGGACCGGGACTGGGGAGACCCAGTACTTC. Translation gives CAWTGTGETQYF.

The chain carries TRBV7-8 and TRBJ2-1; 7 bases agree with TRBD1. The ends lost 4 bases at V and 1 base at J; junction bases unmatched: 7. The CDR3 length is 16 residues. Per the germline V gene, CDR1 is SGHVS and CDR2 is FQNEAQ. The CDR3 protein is CASSSLGGLSYNEQFF. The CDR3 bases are TGTGCCAGCAGCTCACTAGGGGGCCTATCCTACAATGAGCAGTTCTTC. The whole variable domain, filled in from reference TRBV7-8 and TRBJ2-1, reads GAGVSQSPRYKVAKRGQDVALRCDPISGHVSLFWYQQALGQGPEFLTYFQNEAQLDKSGLPSDRFFAERPEGSVSTLKIQRTQQEDSAVYLCASSSLGGLSYNEQFFGPGTRLTVL.

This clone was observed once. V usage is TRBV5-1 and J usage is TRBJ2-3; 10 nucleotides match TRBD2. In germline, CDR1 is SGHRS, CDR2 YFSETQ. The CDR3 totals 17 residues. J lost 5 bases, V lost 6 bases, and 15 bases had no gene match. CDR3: CASNLGGLAGVVDTQYF. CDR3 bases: TGCGCCAGCAACCTCGGCGGGCTAGCGGGAGTAGTAGATACGCAGTATTTT. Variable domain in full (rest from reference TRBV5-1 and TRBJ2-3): KAGVTQTPRYLIKTRGQQVTLSCSPISGHRSVSWYQQTPGQGLQFLFEYFSETQRNKGNFPGRFSGRQFSNSRSEMNVSTLELGDSALYLCASNLGGLAGVVDTQYFGPGTRLTVL.

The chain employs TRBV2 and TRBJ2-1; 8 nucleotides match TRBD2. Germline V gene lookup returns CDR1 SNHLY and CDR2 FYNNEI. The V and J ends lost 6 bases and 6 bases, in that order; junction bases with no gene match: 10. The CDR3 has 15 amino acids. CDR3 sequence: CASSPEAGVGNEQFF. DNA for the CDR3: TGTGCCAGCAGCCCAGAAGCGGGGGTGGGCAATGAGCAGTTCTTC.

The CDR3 sequence is CASSLRGGQGSYEQYF. For the CDR3, the DNA is TGTGCCAGCAGCCTACGGGGAGGACAGGGGTCCTACGAGCAGTACTTC. The rearrangement uses TRBV5-5 and TRBJ2-5; 9 bases match TRBD1. The J call is uncertain, as TRBJ2-7 better fits the DNA end. The V gene's germline CDR1 is SGHKS and CDR2 YYEKEE (reference sequence). This CDR3 has 16 residues.

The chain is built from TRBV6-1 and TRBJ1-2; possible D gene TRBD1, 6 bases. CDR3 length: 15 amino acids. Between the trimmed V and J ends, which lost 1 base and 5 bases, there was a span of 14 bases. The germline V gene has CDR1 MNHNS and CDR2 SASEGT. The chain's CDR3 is CASSEVGGRKYGYTF. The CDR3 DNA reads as TGTGCCAGCAGTGAAGTCGGGGGGCGCAAATATGGCTACACCTTC.

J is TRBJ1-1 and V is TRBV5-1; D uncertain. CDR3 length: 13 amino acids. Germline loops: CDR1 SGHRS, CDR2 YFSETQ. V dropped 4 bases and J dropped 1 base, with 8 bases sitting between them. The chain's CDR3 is CASSTAWNTEAFF. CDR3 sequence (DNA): TGCGCCAGCAGCACAGCCTGGAACACTGAAGCTTTCTTT.

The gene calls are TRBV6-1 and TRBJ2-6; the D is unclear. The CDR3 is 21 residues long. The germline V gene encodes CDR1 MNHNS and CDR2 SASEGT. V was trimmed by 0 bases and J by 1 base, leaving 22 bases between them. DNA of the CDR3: TGTGCCAGCAGTGAAGCGGGCTCTTCCCCCTTTCTACCTTCTGGGGCCAACGTCCTGACTTTC. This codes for CASSEAGSSPFLPSGANVLTF.

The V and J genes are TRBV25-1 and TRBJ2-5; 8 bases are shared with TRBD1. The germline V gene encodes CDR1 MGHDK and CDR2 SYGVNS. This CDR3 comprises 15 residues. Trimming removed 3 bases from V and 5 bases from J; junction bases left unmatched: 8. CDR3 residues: CASSDVRGLGETQYF. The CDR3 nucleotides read TGTGCCAGCAGTGACGTCAGGGGGCTCGGGGAGACCCAGTACTTC.

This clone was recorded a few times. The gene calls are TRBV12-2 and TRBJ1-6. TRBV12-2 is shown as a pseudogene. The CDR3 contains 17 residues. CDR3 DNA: TGTGCAAGTCCCCTTCCTATTAAGAGCTCCTATAATTCACCCCTCCACTTT. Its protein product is CASPLPIKSSYNSPLHF.